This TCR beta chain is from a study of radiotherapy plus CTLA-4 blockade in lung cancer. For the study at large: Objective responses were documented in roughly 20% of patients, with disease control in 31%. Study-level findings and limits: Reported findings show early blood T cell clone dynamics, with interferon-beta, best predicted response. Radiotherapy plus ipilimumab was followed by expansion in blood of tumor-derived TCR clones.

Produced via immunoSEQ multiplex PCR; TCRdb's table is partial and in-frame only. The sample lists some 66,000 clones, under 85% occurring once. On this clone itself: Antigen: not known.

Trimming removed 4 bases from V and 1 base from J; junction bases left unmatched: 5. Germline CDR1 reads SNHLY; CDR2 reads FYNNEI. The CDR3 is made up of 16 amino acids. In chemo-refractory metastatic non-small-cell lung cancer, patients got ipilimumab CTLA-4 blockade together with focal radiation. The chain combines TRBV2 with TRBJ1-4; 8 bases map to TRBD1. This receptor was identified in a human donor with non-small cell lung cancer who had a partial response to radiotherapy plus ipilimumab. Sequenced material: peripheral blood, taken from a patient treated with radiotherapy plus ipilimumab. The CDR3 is CASSGVRGRTNEKLFF. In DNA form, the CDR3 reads TGTGCCAGCAGTGGCGTCAGGGGGCGAACTAATGAAAAACTGTTTTTT.